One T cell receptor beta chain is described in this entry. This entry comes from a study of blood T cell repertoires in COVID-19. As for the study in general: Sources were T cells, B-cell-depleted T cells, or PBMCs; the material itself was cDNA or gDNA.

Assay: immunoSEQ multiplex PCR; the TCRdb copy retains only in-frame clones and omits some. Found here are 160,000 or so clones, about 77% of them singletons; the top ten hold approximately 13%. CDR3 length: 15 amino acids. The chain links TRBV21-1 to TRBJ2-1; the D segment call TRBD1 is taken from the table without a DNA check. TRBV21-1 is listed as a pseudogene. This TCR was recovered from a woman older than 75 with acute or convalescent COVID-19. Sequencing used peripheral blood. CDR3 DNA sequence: TGTGCCAGCAGCAACCGGGACAGGGCCCACAATGAGCAGTTCTTC. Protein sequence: CASSNRDRAHNEQFF.